This T cell receptor (beta chain) was recorded in a study of OX40 agonist ivuxolimab in advanced cancers. Background on the whole study: The costimulatory receptor OX40 (CD134) was targeted by ivuxolimab, a fully human IgG2 agonistic monoclonal antibody. Intravenous ivuxolimab was administered to patients every 2 weeks at six dose levels: 0.01, 0.1, 0.3, 1.5, 3 and 10 mg/kg. Patients were allowed to have had prior anti-PD-1, anti-PD-L1 or anti-CTLA-4 therapy, and around 41% of the dose-escalation patients had previously received checkpoint inhibitors. Partial responses occurred in three dose-escalation patients: two with cutaneous melanoma and one with hepatocellular carcinoma. In the dose-escalation cohort, 82.7% of patients were male, and the mean age was approximately 64 years, with a range of roughly 23 to 85. The paper reports the monotherapy dose-escalation portion (N ≈ 50 patients) of the phase I ivuxolimab trial. The point of sequencing TCRbeta in the periphery was to test whether ivuxolimab changed TCR sequence diversity and drove clonal T-cell expansion. Of the approximately 54 dose-escalation patients, hepatocellular carcinoma was present in approximately 20, melanoma in some 15, renal cell carcinoma in 9 and head and neck cancer in 9. Here is what the overall study found, with its caveats: After ivuxolimab, more expanded clones were found on average in CD8+ T cells than in CD4+ T cells. The antigen specificity of the clonally expanded peripheral T cells was not determined. At doses from 0.1 to 3.0 mg/kg, clonal expansion was seen in both CD4+ and CD8+ blood T cells between baseline and week 6. In partial responders in the 0.1-3.0 mg/kg groups, normalized peripheral clonal expansion was found to be among the lowest, especially among CD8+ T cells. Low levels of normalized T-cell clonal expansion were also seen in some nonresponding patients.

The trial excluded patients who had a history of autoimmune disease or were on systemic immunosuppression. Peripheral blood for TCR sequencing was collected from all dose cohorts at baseline, on cycle 4 day 1, and on cycle 7 day 1. Samples came from an open-label, multicenter, first-in-human phase I dose-escalation trial of ivuxolimab. Adults with locally advanced or metastatic melanoma, renal cell, hepatocellular, or head and neck squamous cell carcinoma were enrolled in the trial. CD4+ and CD8+ T cells were sorted separately from peripheral blood before TCR sequencing. Via the germline V gene, CDR1 is SGHRS and CDR2 YFSETQ. The V and J ends are trimmed by 7 bases and 1 base, leaving 12 bases between them. Including the terminal cysteine and phenylalanine, the CDR3 comprises 13 residues. The sequence is cut down to CDR3 DNA, 39 bases in frame from base 1. Genomic DNA was extracted from sorted cells for sequencing of the TCRbeta CDR3 region. The immunoSEQ Assay was used to sequence the TCRbeta CDR3 regions. TCRdb stores this immuneACCESS table with in-frame sequences only. Part of the clones is absent; in the studies checked, under half of the shortfall reflects unresolved V genes, and no reason is known for the rest. The sample includes some 96,000 clones, with about 91% observed a single time. 0.5% to 0.65% of the sample lies in the top ten.

About this clone: No antigen is known for it. The input lacks base qualities; no much larger clone sits a single base away.

The sample in question was CD4+ or CD8+ T cells sorted from blood, obtained in a trial of the OX40 agonist ivuxolimab. The V and J segments used are TRBV5-1 and TRBJ2-7, with an unclear D gene assignment. This TCR was sampled from an adult with an advanced solid tumor such as melanoma, head and neck, liver or kidney cancer. In nucleotide form, the sequence is TGCGCCAGCCGCGCCAGGCCGTCCTACGAGCAGTACTTC. The encoded protein is CASRARPSYEQYF.